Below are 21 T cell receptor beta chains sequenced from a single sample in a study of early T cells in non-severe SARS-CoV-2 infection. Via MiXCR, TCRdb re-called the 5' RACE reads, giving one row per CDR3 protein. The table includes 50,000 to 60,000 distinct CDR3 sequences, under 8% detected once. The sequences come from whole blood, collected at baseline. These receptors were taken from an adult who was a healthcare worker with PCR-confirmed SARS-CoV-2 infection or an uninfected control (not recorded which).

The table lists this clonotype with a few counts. CDR3 bases: TGTGCCAGCAGTTTCGGACAGGGGCATGACTATGGCTACACCTTC. Encoded protein: CASSFGQGHDYGYTF. V usage is TRBV12-3 or TRBV12-4 and J usage is TRBJ1-2; 9 nucleotides agree with TRBD1. Trimming at V came to 3 bases and at J to 3 bases, leaving 5 bases not matched to a gene. The CDR3 is 15 amino acids.

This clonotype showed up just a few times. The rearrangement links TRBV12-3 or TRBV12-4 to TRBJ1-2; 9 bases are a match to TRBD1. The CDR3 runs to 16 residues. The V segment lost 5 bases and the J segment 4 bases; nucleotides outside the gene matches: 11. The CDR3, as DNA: TGTGCCAGCAGTCCTGCACAGGGGGCCGGGATCTATGGCTACACCTTC. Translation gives CASSPAQGAGIYGYTF.

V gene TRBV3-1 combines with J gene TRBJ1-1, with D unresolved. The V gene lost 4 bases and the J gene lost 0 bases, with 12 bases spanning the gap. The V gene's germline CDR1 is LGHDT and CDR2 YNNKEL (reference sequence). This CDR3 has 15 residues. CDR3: CASSPEGRMNTEAFF. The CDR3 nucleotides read TGTGCCAGCAGCCCCGAGGGAAGAATGAACACTGAAGCTTTCTTT. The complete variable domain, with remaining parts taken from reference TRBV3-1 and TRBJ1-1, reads DTAVSQTPKYLVTQMGNDKSIKCEQNLGHDTMYWYKQDSKKFLKIMFSYNNKELIINETVPNRFSPKSPDKAHLNLHINSLELGDSAVYFCASSPEGRMNTEAFFGQGTRLTVV.

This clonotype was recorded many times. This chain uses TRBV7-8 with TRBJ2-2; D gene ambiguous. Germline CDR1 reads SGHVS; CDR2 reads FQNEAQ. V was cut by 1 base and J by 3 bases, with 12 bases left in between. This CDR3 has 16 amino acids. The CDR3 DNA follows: TGTGCCAGCAGCTTAGGGGTCCACAGCTACACCGGGGAGCTGTTTTTT. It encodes CASSLGVHSYTGELFF.

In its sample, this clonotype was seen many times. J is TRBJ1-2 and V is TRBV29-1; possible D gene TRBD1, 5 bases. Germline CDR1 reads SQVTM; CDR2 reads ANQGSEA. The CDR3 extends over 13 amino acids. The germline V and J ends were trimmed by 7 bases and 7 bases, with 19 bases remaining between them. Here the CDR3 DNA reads TGCAGCGCGGGAACTCAGGGTTGGGGTGGCTACACCTTC. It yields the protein CSAGTQGWGGYTF.

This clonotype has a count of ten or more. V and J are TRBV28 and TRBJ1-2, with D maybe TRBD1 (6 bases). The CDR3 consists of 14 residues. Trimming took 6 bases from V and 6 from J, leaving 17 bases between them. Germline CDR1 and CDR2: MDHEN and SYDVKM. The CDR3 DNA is TGTGCCAGCAGCCCCCCTAGGGGGAGGCATGGCTACACCTTC. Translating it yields CASSPPRGRHGYTF.

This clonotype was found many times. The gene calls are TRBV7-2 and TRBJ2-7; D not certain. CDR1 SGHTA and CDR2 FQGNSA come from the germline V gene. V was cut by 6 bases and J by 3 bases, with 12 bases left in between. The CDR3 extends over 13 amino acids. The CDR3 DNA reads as TGTGCCAGCAGTCCTTACGAGGTCTACGAGCAGTACTTC. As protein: CASSPYEVYEQYF. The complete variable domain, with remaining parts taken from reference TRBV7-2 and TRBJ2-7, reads GAGVSQSPSNKVTEKGKDVELRCDPISGHTALYWYRQSLGQGLEFLIYFQGNSAPDKSGLPSDRFSAERTGGSVSTLTIQRTQQEDSAVYLCASSPYEVYEQYFGPGTRLTVT.

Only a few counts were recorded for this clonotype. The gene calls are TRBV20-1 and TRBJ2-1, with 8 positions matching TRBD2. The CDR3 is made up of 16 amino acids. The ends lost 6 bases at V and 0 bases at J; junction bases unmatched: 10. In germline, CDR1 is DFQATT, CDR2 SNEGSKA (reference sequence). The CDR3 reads CSAKTSAGSSYNEQFF. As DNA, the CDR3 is TGCAGTGCAAAGACTAGCGCGGGGAGCTCCTACAATGAGCAGTTCTTC.

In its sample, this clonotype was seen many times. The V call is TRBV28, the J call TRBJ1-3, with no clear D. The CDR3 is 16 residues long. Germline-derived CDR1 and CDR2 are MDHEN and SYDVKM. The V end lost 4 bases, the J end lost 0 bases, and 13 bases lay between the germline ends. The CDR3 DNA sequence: TGTGCCAGCAGTTCCGAAGCCCTGCCCTCTGGAAACACCATATATTTT. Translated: CASSSEALPSGNTIYF.

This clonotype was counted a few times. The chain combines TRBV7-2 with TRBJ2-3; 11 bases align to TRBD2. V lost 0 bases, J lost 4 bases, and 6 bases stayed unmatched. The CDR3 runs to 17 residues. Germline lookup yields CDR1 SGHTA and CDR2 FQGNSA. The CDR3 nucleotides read TGTGCCAGCAGCTTAGCGCCTAGCGGGGGGACGGCAGATACGCAGTATTTT. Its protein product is CASSLAPSGGTADTQYF.

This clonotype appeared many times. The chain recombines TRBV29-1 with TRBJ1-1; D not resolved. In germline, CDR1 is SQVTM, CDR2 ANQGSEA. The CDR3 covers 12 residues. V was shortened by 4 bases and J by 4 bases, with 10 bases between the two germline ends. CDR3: CSVVGKVTEAFF. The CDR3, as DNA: TGCAGCGTTGTGGGTAAGGTCACTGAAGCTTTCTTT.

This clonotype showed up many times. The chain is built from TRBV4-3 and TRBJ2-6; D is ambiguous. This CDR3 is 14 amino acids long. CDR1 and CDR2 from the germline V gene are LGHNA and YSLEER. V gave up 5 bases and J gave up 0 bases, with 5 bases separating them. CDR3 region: CASSGSSGANVLTF. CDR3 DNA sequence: TGCGCCAGCAGCGGAAGCTCTGGGGCCAACGTCCTGACTTTC.

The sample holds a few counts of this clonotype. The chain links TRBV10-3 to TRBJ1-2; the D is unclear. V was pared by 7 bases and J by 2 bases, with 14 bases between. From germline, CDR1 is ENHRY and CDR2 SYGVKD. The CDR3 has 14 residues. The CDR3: CAIKIAVDNYGYTF. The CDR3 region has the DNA TGTGCCATCAAAATCGCTGTGGACAACTATGGCTACACCTTC.

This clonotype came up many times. The DNA of the CDR3 is TGTGCCAGCAGTTTTACAGGGTTCTATGGCTACACCTTC. Translated, it gives CASSFTGFYGYTF. The chain carries TRBV27 and TRBJ1-2; TRBD1 is a possible D gene (6 bases). Trimming left V 3 bases short and J 4 bases short, with 9 bases between. Germline CDR1 MNHEY, CDR2 SMNVEV (reference sequence). The CDR3 sequence is 13 residues long.

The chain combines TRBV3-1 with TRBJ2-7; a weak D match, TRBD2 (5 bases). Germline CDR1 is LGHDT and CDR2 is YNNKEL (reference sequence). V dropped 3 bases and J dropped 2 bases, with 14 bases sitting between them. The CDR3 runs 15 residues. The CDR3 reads CASSQLGGRPYEQYF. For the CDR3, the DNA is TGTGCCAGCAGCCAGCTCGGAGGACGGCCCTACGAGCAGTACTTC.

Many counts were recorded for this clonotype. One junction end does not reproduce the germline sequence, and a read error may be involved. The CDR3 DNA reads as TGTGCCATCGACAGGGAAGGGAACACTGAAGCCTTCTTT. This translates into CAIDREGNTEAFF. This sequence joins TRBV15 and TRBJ1-1; 7 nucleotides align to TRBD1. The CDR3 contains 13 residues. CDR1 and CDR2 from the germline V gene are LNHNV and YYDKDF (reference sequence).

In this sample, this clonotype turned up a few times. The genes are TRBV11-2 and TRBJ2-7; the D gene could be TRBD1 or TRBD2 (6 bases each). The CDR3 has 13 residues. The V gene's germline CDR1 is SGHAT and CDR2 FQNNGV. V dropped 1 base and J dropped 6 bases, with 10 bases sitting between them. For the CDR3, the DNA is TGTGCCAGCAGCTTAGCGGGGGCGGGCGAGCAGTACTTC. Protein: CASSLAGAGEQYF. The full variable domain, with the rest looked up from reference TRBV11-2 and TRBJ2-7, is EAGVAQSPRYKIIEKRQSVAFWCNPISGHATLYWYQQILGQGPKLLIQFQNNGVVDDSQLPKDRFSAERLKGVDSTLKIQPAKLEDSAVYLCASSLAGAGEQYFGPGTRLTVT.

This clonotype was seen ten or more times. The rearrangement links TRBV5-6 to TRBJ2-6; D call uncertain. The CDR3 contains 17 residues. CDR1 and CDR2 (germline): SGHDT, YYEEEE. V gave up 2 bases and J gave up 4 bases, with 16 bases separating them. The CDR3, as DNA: TGTGCCAGCAGCTTCTCCTTTGAGGCGGCCGGGGCCAACGTCCTGACTTTC. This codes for CASSFSFEAAGANVLTF.

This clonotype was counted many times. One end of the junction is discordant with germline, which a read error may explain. CDR3 coding DNA: TGTGCCAGCAGTGAATGGGCTAGAGGGGGCTTC. Amino acid sequence: CASSEWARGGF. The chain is built from TRBV2 and TRBJ2-1; possibly TRBD1 for D (6 bases). The CDR3 consists of 11 residues. Germline lookup yields CDR1 SNHLY and CDR2 FYNNEI.

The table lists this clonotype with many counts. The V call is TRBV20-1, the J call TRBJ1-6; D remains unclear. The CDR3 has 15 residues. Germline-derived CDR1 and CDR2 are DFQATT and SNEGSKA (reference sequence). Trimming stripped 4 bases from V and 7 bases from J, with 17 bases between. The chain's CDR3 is CSATSAGEGNSPLHF. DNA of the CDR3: TGCAGTGCTACTTCCGCCGGAGAAGGCAATTCACCCCTCCACTTT.

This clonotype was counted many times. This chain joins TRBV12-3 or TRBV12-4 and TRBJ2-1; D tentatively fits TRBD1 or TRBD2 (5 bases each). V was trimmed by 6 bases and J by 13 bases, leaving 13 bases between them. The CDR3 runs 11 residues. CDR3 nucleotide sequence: TGTGCCAGCAGCCCCGGGACCTCACAGTTCTTC. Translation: CASSPGTSQFF.